This T cell receptor (beta chain) was sequenced in a study of cytomegalovirus exposure and HLA in healthy donors (dated by TCRdb to 2017 to 2019). For context, the study as a whole: According to an earlier analysis of 450 to 650 of the donors, some 180 million T cells yielded 90 million to 130 million unique TCR beta sequences and more than 250 Gb of sequence data. Donor age, sex, ethnicity and CMV serostatus were compiled alongside the repertoire data. Roughly 300 gigabases of sequencing data and around 85 million unique TCR sequences made up an early release that covered approximately 650 HLA-typed donors. Of the roughly 390 genotyped donors, approximately 83% fell in the genetic ancestry cluster associated with self-reported Caucasian donors. An earlier analysis of 500 to 650 of the donors applied high-throughput TCR beta sequencing to assess whether each TCR beta V gene segment acted as functional or pseudogenic. Besides the first cohort of 666 subjects, a separate validation cohort made up of 120 different subjects was used. The study used immunosequencing to profile the T cell repertoires of several hundred subjects and linked those repertoires to cytomegalovirus serostatus. Typing coverage varied by locus: roughly 629-640 donors for A, B, C, DRB1 and DQB1; 500 to 550 for DQA1; 600 to 610 for DPA1; roughly 450 for DPB1. A later genetic analysis took genome-wide SNP genotypes for about three fifths of the roughly 700 donors and used that subset as a discovery cohort. The study aimed to test whether cataloging public T cell receptors could reveal signatures of past pathogen exposure. Rather than using new phenotypic data, the later analysis identified candidate immune exposures from TCR beta sequences and from how often those sequences occurred across donors. Across 300 to 500 genotyped donors of the cohort, an average of about 220,000 unique TCR beta nucleotide sequences per donor were sequenced, and roughly 20% of those sequences were non-productive. To predict cytomegalovirus infection status, the study combined high-throughput TCR immunosequencing, statistical association of individual TCRs with disease status, and machine learning. All discovery cohort repertoires had been generated using a single sequencing platform. Several DR-DQ haplotypes were handled as single units for association and clustering because linkage in the cohort was strong. To study patterns of TCR occurrence, a later analysis re-analyzed previously published TCR beta repertoires from just over 650 donors and added high-resolution HLA genotyping. HLA typing included class I and class II loci at four-digit resolution.

Receptors were amplified or captured by the immunoSEQ multiplex PCR assay. For the multiplex PCR, a mixture combining 60 forward primers for TCR Vbeta segments and 13 reverse primers for TCR Jbeta segments was used. The CDR3 region of rearranged TCR beta genes was amplified from genomic DNA by a multiplex PCR assay. The Illumina HiSeq System was used to sequence the amplified TCR beta libraries as 87-base-pair reads. The paper's data handling went like this. In a later analysis, 80 million or so unique TCR beta chains were counted across the approximately 670 repertoires, and around 10 million of these chains were shared by at least two donors. To remove PCR and sequencing errors, raw reads were error-corrected and collapsed into unique sequences using a nearest-neighbor algorithm that merged closely related sequences. Alignment of CDR3 sequences to IMGT reference sequences was used to assign V, D and J gene segments. For a sequence to be retained, a match of at least six nucleotides to both a V gene segment and a J gene segment was required. Rearrangements were called productive when the CDR3 lacked stop codons and stayed in frame with V and J; all others were non-productive. Following IMGT convention, CDR3 was defined as the stretch from the second conserved V-encoded cysteine up to the conserved J-encoded phenylalanine. The earlier analysis of about 590 of the donors excluded sequences that lacked an unambiguous match to a single V gene segment. In an earlier analysis of about 590 of the donors, a V segment was called functional when productive rearrangements were above 56.7%, and segregating when the standard deviation between donors exceeded 5%. A statistical classification framework was developed to diagnose cytomegalovirus status using the catalog of TCR beta chain sequences. In a later analysis, V and J genes were assigned by comparing TCR nucleotide sequences against IMGT/GENE-DB human TR gene sequences. A later analysis assigned CDR3 sequences and most-parsimonious VDJ recombination scenarios with the TCRdist pipeline. A later analysis defined each TCR beta chain by its CDR3 amino acid sequence plus V-gene family, and excluded reads lacking a unique V-gene family. A later analysis removed 592 highly shared, low-generation-probability nucleotide sequences to deal with suspected cross-contamination and a sequencing artifact. In a later analysis, a clonal expansion index for each public chain was calculated from normalized within-repertoire ranks of inferred template counts. In a later analysis, generation probabilities were computed with a VDJ recombination model fitted to out-of-frame rearrangements, and the resulting probabilities were checked against IGoR. A later analysis scored TCR-TCR, TCR-HLA and TCR-CMV co-occurrence with hypergeometric tests, applying a repertoire-size bias correction to TCR pairs. A later analysis estimated false discovery rates by permuting HLA or CMV assignments 20 times. In a later analysis, co-occurring TCRs were grouped using DBSCAN, with TCRdist sequence similarity added in when clustering inside HLA-allele-positive subsets. Repertoires with fewer than 30,000 or more than 120,000 public chains were left out of co-occurrence clustering, as were about 5 repertoires with anomalous nucleotide sharing. TCRdb limited this immuneACCESS table to in-frame rearrangements with V and J called. A share of clones is missing; checked studies link under half to unresolved V genes, and the rest is unexplained. V and J calls and clone size are as listed in that table; D and trimming were resolved from the DNA. Within this sample are about 180,000 clones, with around 82% of them counted one time only. The top ten clonotypes cover 2% to 2.5% of the sample.

Findings and caveats that apply to the study as a whole: An association between a missense DCLRE1C variant and V-gene and J-gene trimming of TCR beta chains was found in a later genetic analysis and replicated in an independent cohort. The cohort was sequenced for TCR beta chains only, and without alpha or paired-chain data the features that could be detected were limited. The authors suggested that the approach could potentially be extended to other disease states and immunological phenotypes. Presence/absence analyses assumed roughly uniform sequencing depth across donors, an assumption that may not hold. When HLA alleles, especially DR and DQ, strongly co-occurred, attributing TCR associations to individual alleles was difficult. In the study, around 160 TCR beta chains were listed as associated with cytomegalovirus. The sequencing pipeline was judged likely to have produced a cluster of highly shared sequence variants as a technical artifact. In vitro tests confirmed that three of the cytomegalovirus-associated TCR beta chains recognize cytomegalovirus antigens. The classifier was reported to diagnose cytomegalovirus status with high specificity and sensitivity in both the original and validation cohorts. Correlated functional status among segregating V segments might be attributable to linkage disequilibrium, but an unknown experimental factor could not be ruled out. Because HLA typing was missing for some donors at each locus, association tests included only the typed subset. Specific HLA alleles were associated with about 17,000 TCR beta sequences at a false discovery rate of 0.05 in a later analysis. Because counts were too low, about 15 rarely observed V segments, including chromosome 9 orphons, were left out of the earlier analysis of 587 of the donors. According to a later analysis, TCR association rates differed among HLA loci, with DRB1 alleles showing the most associated TCRs and HLA-C alleles showing the fewest. In a later analysis, HLA-associated TCR beta chains were found to be more clonally expanded and to have lower generation probabilities than equally common non-associated chains. A later analysis found that most CMV-associated TCR beta chains appeared HLA-restricted, with HLA associations seemingly driven largely by CMV exposure. Several of the top co-occurrence clusters appeared to be linked to parvovirus B19, influenza, CMV and Epstein-Barr virus, according to a later analysis. A further reported finding was that TCR beta sequences accurately predicted the HLA-A and HLA-B alleles for most subjects in the first cohort. Broadly in line with IMGT annotations, most TCR beta V segments showed up in productive rearrangements about 87% or about 30% of the time in an earlier analysis of around 600 of the donors. According to a later genetic analysis, donors in an Asian-associated ancestry cluster had fewer N-insertions in productive TCRs than the roughly 700-donor mean. For the cohort, immune exposure information was limited to CMV serostatus. Most TCR sequences were observed very rarely across donors, whereas some public TCRs were present in many individuals.

The cohort consisted of 666 healthy bone marrow donors. At the time of sampling, every cohort member was nominally healthy, though immune exposures that went unrecorded were likely present. The donor tested CMV seropositive, placing the donor among the 250 to 350 seropositive members of the cohort. A peripheral blood sample was collected from each donor, and TCR beta sequencing was performed on peripheral blood mononuclear cells. Genomic DNA was extracted from the blood cell samples with the Qiagen DNeasy Blood Extraction Kit. About this clone: It has no known antigen specificity. Qualities for individual bases were not recorded, and no much larger clone is one base off.

The material sequenced was PBMCs. The source of this sequence is a woman aged 25 to 39 in good health and CMV-seropositive.

The DNA sequence is given as TGCAGCGTTGAAGATCCCGAGGGTGAAGCTTTCTTT. Translated, this is CSVEDPEGEAFF. The sequence is built from TRBV29-1 and TRBJ1-1; the D gene identity is not certain. The CDR3 starts with the cysteine, ends with the phenylalanine, and has 12 residues. Solely the CDR3 DNA is kept, with 36 bases framed from the first base. Trimming costs V 0 bases and J 7 bases, and their ends lie 9 bases apart. According to the germline V gene, CDR1 reads SQVTM and CDR2 reads ANQGSEA.